These T cell receptor beta chains were read from a single sample in a study of response to subunit inactivated influenza vaccine. TCRdb independently ran MiXCR on the RT-PCR reads; one entry per CDR3 protein. The repertoire holds 700,000 to 900,000 distinct CDR3 sequences, with around 20% as singletons. The specimen was PBMCs from blood, collected around 5 days after vaccination. Receptors originate from a man aged 50-60 years who received an inactivated influenza vaccine. Each CDR3 is given with its conserved first and last residue. The order of the fields is V gene, clone size, J gene, D gene, CDR3 protein, CDR3 DNA. A D gene is named only where the DNA matches it firmly. Clone size is stated in some rows and not others, as once, few, many or a class when expanded.

TRBV29-1	once	TRBJ1-1	TRBD1	CSVEEGTGEAFF	TGCAGCGTTGAAGAGGGGACAGGGGAAGCTTTCTTT
TRBV10-3	.	TRBJ1-2	TRBD1	CAISESTLGQAYGYTF	TGTGCCATCAGTGAGTCGACGTTGGGACAGGCGTATGGCTACACCTTC
TRBV2	few	TRBJ1-3	.	CASRDQLKLLSGNTIYF	TGTGCCAGCAGAGACCAATTGAAATTACTCTCTGGAAACACCATATATTTT
TRBV20-1	many	TRBJ2-1	.	CSARHGPRNNEQFF	TGCAGTGCTCGTCACGGGCCGCGTAACAATGAGCAGTTCTTC
TRBV7-2	few	TRBJ2-1	TRBD2	CASSPQLAGGPNEQFF	TGTGCCAGCAGCCCCCAACTAGCGGGAGGGCCGAATGAGCAGTTCTTC
TRBV12-3/TRBV12-4	few	TRBJ2-4	.	CASSIFAENIQYF	TGTGCCAGCTCAATTTTCGCTGAAAACATTCAGTACTTC
TRBV5-6	.	TRBJ2-1	TRBD2	CASSVGTRGRYNEQFF	TGTGCCAGCAGCGTGGGGACTAGGGGGAGGTACAATGAGCAGTTCTTC
TRBV20-1	.	TRBJ2-5	.	CSAREKSRQETQYF	TGCAGTGCTAGAGAGAAGAGTAGACAAGAGACCCAGTACTTC
TRBV7-8	few	TRBJ2-2	.	CASSPMLPNTGELFF	TGTGCCAGCAGCCCAATGCTTCCGAACACCGGGGAGCTGTTTTTT
TRBV5-1	few	TRBJ2-3	.	CASSLERGVGTDTQYF	TGCGCCAGCAGCTTGGAAAGGGGCGTAGGAACAGATACGCAGTATTTT
TRBV6-1	.	TRBJ1-5	.	CASRIQEPQPQHF	TGTGCCAGCAGAATACAAGAGCCTCAGCCCCAGCATTTT
TRBV11-2	.	TRBJ1-5	.	CASSLDGRYQPQHF	TGTGCCAGCAGCTTAGATGGCAGATATCAGCCCCAGCATTTT
TRBV20-1	few	TRBJ2-7	TRBD1	CSADRQGYEQYF	TGCAGTGCTGACAGACAGGGTTACGAGCAGTACTTC
TRBV10-3	few	TRBJ1-2	.	CASQVPPYGYTF	TGTGCCAGCCAAGTGCCGCCGTATGGCTACACCTTC
TRBV20-1	few	TRBJ2-7	TRBD2	CSARDDRRESDEQYF	TGCAGTGCTAGAGATGATAGGCGGGAGTCGGACGAGCAGTACTTC
TRBV6-1	.	TRBJ2-7	.	CASIKGTYEQYF	TGTGCCAGCATTAAGGGTACCTACGAGCAGTACTTC
TRBV20-1	many	TRBJ2-3	.	CSASESGRGITDTQYF	TGCAGTGCTAGTGAGAGCGGGCGAGGAATCACAGATACGCAGTATTTT